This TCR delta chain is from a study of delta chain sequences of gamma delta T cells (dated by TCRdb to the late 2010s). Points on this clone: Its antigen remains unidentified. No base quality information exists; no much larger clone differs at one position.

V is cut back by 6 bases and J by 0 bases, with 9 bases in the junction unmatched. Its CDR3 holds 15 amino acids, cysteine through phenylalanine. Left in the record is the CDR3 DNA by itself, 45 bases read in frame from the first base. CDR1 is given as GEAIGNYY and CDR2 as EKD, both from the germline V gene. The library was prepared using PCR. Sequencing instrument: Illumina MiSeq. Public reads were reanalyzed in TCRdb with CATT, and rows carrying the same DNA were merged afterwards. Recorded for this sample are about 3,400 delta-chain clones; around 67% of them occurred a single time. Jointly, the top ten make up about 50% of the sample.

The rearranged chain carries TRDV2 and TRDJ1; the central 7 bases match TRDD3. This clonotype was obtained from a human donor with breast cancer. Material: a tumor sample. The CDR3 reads CACCRLGAYTDKLIF. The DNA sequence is TGTGCCTGTTGTCGGCTGGGGGCTTACACCGATAAACTCATCTTT.